Included here is one T cell receptor (beta chain) sequence, with context. No cognate antigen has been identified for it. Qualities for individual bases were not recorded, and no much larger clone is one base off. These data belong to a study of shared clonotypes between healthy human individuals (dated by TCRdb to between 2020 and 2021). For the study in its entirety: A couple of women and three men aged 18 to 49 years were included in the cohort. Per donor, leukapheresis produced somewhere between about 0.94 and 9 billion PBMCs. For each donor, three plates each were used for CD4 naive and CD4 memory, two plates were used for CD8 naive, and one plate was used for CD8 memory. The study deeply sequenced blood TCR repertoires of about five healthy adults to estimate repertoire size and the extent of clonotype sharing between individuals. To increase sequencing depth and limit assay-specific biases, different laboratories used diverse techniques to prepare libraries and sequence TCR repertoires. Overall results and qualifications from the work: Sampling was restricted to blood, and TCR repertoires in tissue are likely to differ from TCR repertoires in blood. About 5% of naive CD4, 3.5% of naive CD8, about 2.5% of memory CD4, and 0.35% to 0.5% of memory CD8 clonotypes were shared across several donors. Naive subsets generally had larger estimated clonotype richness than memory subsets did. Pairwise subsampling indicated that sequencing depth was expected to affect the degree of clonotype sharing among donors. The small number of donors limited the genetic and exposure-history diversity represented. Compared with non-shared clonotypes, the clonotypes found in all four sorted-subset donors had higher generation probabilities. Even with the large sequencing depth, rarefaction of the sorted-subset datasets indicated that sequencing was incomplete.

TCR CDR3 regions were amplified from genomic DNA by multiplex PCR using the deep immunoSEQ assay. Extracted genomic DNA from each cell subset was distributed evenly across all wells of several immunoSEQ 96-well plates, and each plate was treated as a replicate. For sorted subsets, around 200 ng genomic DNA, equal to 25,000 to 35,000 T cell genomes, was loaded into each replicate PCR. Purified libraries were measured with a Qubit 3.0 fluorometer, size-checked on a Bioanalyzer 2100, and measured again with the KAPA Library Quantification kit. Every immunoSEQ 96-well plate was sequenced on a dedicated single-read 150-cycle Illumina NextSeq 550 flow cell. The paper's data handling went like this. Because only junctional sequences without quality scores were contained in the immunoSEQ output, filtering matching that applied to full-length reads could not be performed. To assign V/J genes and CDR3, sequences were annotated using PyIR, a Python wrapper for IgBLAST v1.9, with IMGT germline references. Any read was removed if the V/J assignment was weak (E-value above 1e-6), the CDR3 was missing, or the read contained stop codons, out-of-frame junctions, or ambiguous translated residues. A V3J clonotype was defined by an identical inferred V gene, J gene, and CDR3 amino acid sequence. To compute the percentage overlap between repertoires, the number of shared unique clonotypes was divided by the size of the smaller repertoire. Three approaches were used to assess repertoire richness: RTK rarefaction, the Chao1 estimator, and Recon v2.1 estimates of unobserved clonotypes. OLGA was used to compute generation probabilities for all TCRbeta clonotypes that the gDNA method yielded from a few donors. The clones in this table, taken by TCRdb from immuneACCESS, are in-frame only. Not every clone is retained; where verified, under half of the shortfall comes from an unresolved V gene, and the cause of the rest is unknown. V and J calls and clone size are as listed in that table; D and trimming were resolved from the DNA. Across this sample there are around 600,000 clones, with about 98% seen only once. 0.25% to 0.35% of the sample goes to the ten largest clones.

Germline trimming amounts to 5 bases on V and 5 bases on J, with 10 as the count of junction bases outside the gene matches. CDR1 and CDR2 are read off the germline V gene as MDHEN and SYDVKM. The cysteine opens and the phenylalanine closes a CDR3 of 15 amino acids. Solely the CDR3 DNA is kept, with 45 bases framed from the first base. CD8 naive samples consisted of CD45RO-negative cells that were positively selected for CCR7, yielding a CD45RA+CCR7+ population without TemRA cells. Healthy HIV-negative adults with no recently reported acute infections or vaccinations were included as donors. Only Caucasian adults living in Nashville, Tennessee, USA were represented among the donors. Blood was obtained by leukapheresis, after which PBMCs were separated by Ficoll-Histopaque density gradient centrifugation and cryopreserved in liquid nitrogen vapor phase. Purity and quantity of every magnetically sorted T cell population were checked by analytical flow cytometry. Genomic DNA was isolated from each sorted fraction and quantified by UV absorbance on a Nanodrop 2000c.

In this chain, TRBV28 is recombined with TRBJ2-5; the junction holds 8 bases that match TRBD2. The clonotype comes from a man in his thirties or forties in good health. Sequencing was performed on naive CD8+ T cells sorted from blood. The cell subset or site label corresponds to: CD45RA+CCR7+. The encoded CDR3 is CASSPHSGSGETQYF. The base sequence is TGTGCCAGCAGTCCGCACAGCGGGAGCGGCGAGACCCAGTACTTC.